The 16 T cell receptor beta chains in this list originate from one sample, sequenced in a study of control samples from healthy donors and cancer patients. Clones were sequenced by immunoSEQ multiplex PCR, and TCRdb holds only the in-frame ones, with some missing. The sample consists of about 82,000 clones, around 94% of them appearing once. Sequencing input: blood. All receptors derive from a woman aged 18 to 35 in good health.

The chain is built from TRBV6-1 and TRBJ1-5; D remains ambiguous. The V end lost 1 base, the J end lost 0 bases, and 10 bases lay between the germline ends. The length of the CDR3 is 16 residues. The germline V gene encodes CDR1 MNHNS and CDR2 SASEGT. The CDR3 loop reads CASSEGTMDSNQPQHF. CDR3 in DNA: TGTGCCAGCAGTGAAGGGACCATGGATAGCAATCAGCCCCAGCATTTT.

This chain joins TRBV5-4 and TRBJ1-6; D is unresolved. Germline-derived CDR1 and CDR2 are SGHNT and YYREEE (reference sequence). The length of the CDR3 is 17 residues. V was shortened by 0 bases and J by 0 bases, with 10 bases between the two germline ends. DNA for the CDR3: TGTGCCAGCAGCTTGGACAGTGTAAGCTCCTATAATTCACCCCTCCACTTT. It encodes CASSLDSVSSYNSPLHF.

This clone showed up just once. The chain combines TRBV7-3 with TRBJ2-3; D is uncertain. CDR1 and CDR2 (germline): SGHTA, FQGTGA. Trimming pared 4 bases from V and 4 bases from J, leaving 15 bases between. The CDR3 runs 15 residues. The CDR3 DNA reads TGTGCCAGCAGCTCGGGCCACCTCCCCGCAGATACGCAGTATTTT. Its translation: CASSSGHLPADTQYF.

The chain is built from TRBV18 and TRBJ1-2, with 9 bases identical to TRBD1. Germline CDR1 reads KGHSH; CDR2 reads LQKENI. This CDR3 is built from 16 residues. The junction had 10 bases not matched to a gene; V was cut back by 3 bases and J by 5 bases. The CDR3 DNA sequence: TGTGCCAGCTCACCTCAAGGGACAGGGCCCCCTTATGGCTACACCTTC. This gives the protein CASSPQGTGPPYGYTF.

This chain uses TRBV6-2 or TRBV6-3 with TRBJ2-1; 11 bases align to TRBD2. Germline-derived CDR1 and CDR2 are MNHEY and SVGEGT. The V and J ends lost 5 bases and 6 bases, in that order; junction bases with no gene match: 6. The CDR3 contains 15 residues. The CDR3 nucleotides are TGTGCCAGCAGTGCACTAGCGGGAGTTTCCAATGAGCAGTTCTTC. It yields the protein CASSALAGVSNEQFF.

The rearrangement links TRBV4-3 to TRBJ2-2; D unresolved. Germline CDR1 LGHNA, CDR2 YSLEER. The CDR3 contains 16 residues. Trimming pared 0 bases from V and 7 bases from J, leaving 15 bases between. The CDR3 loop is CASSQDQVTPRGELFF. As DNA, the CDR3 is TGCGCCAGCAGCCAAGATCAGGTGACCCCACGCGGGGAGCTGTTTTTT.

V usage is TRBV28 and J usage is TRBJ2-1; 9 bases map to TRBD2. Germline CDR1 reads MDHEN; CDR2 reads SYDVKM. The CDR3 is made up of 16 amino acids. V shed 6 bases and J 7 bases; nucleotides not matched to a gene: 13. The CDR3 DNA reads TGTGCCAGCAGGGCCTGGCTAGCGGGACGGAGGAATGAGCAGTTCTTC. Its translation: CASRAWLAGRRNEQFF.

The sample holds one count of this clone. This chain links TRBV28 with TRBJ1-2, with 8 bases that match TRBD1. The CDR3 loop spans 12 amino acids. CDR1 MDHEN and CDR2 SYDVKM come from the germline V gene. J was trimmed by 12 bases and V by 5 bases; bases with no gene match: 8. The chain's CDR3 is CASSLMAGGNTF. In DNA, the CDR3 is TGTGCCAGCAGTCTGATGGCAGGGGGCAACACCTTC.

A note on this clone: Relative to the germline gene, one junction end is altered; a read error may explain this. Other DNA sequences of this sample code for an identical CDR3. This chain links TRBV5-4 with TRBJ2-2, with D perhaps matching TRBD2 (6 bases). The CDR3 sequence is 17 residues long. Germline V gives CDR1 SGHNT, CDR2 YYREEE (reference sequence). CDR3 DNA sequence: TGTGCCAGTAGCTCGAGCGGGTTAAGTAGTAGCACCGGGGAGCTGTTTTTT. It yields the protein CASSSSGLSSSTGELFF.

V and J are TRBV28 and TRBJ1-5; D ambiguous. The length of the CDR3 is 13 residues. V was clipped by 7 bases and J by 5 bases, with 12 bases between them. CDR1 is MDHEN, CDR2 SYDVKM, per germline. CDR3 bases: TGTGCCAGCACAAACCAGCCCCATCAGCCCCAGCATTTT. Translated, it gives CASTNQPHQPQHF.

This clone was found once. The genes are TRBV5-4 and TRBJ2-4; no definite D call. Germline lookup yields CDR1 SGHNT and CDR2 YYREEE (reference sequence). The CDR3 runs 13 residues. V was cut by 4 bases and J by 2 bases, with 7 bases left in between. CDR3 region: CASSHASKNIQYF. The CDR3 nucleotides read TGTGCCAGCAGCCATGCATCCAAAAACATTCAGTACTTC.

This chain uses TRBV29-1 with TRBJ1-2; D gene ambiguous. The V gene's germline CDR1 is SQVTM and CDR2 ANQGSEA. Trimming pared 5 bases from V and 5 bases from J, leaving 6 bases between. The length of the CDR3 is 10 residues. The CDR3 DNA follows: TGCAGCGTTTTGGGGTATGGCTACACCTTC. Translating gives CSVLGYGYTF. Full variable domain (outside the CDR3, taken from reference TRBV29-1 and TRBJ1-2): SAVISQKPSRDICQRGTSLTIQCQVDSQVTMMFWYRQQPGQSLTLIATANQGSEATYESGFVIDKFPISRPNLTFSTLTVSNMSPEDSSIYLCSVLGYGYTFGSGTRLTVV.

The DNA for the CDR3 is TGCGCCAGCAGCTTGTACAGGGGGGTCGCCGGTTTATCCTACGAGCAGTACTTC. Its protein is CASSLYRGVAGLSYEQYF. The chain is built from TRBV5-1 and TRBJ2-7, with 8 bases matching TRBD1. V lost 1 base to trimming and J lost 1 base; unmatched junction nucleotides: 13. Germline-derived CDR1 and CDR2 are SGHRS and YFSETQ. The CDR3 totals 18 residues.

The chain employs TRBV7-9 and TRBJ1-2; D remains ambiguous. Between the trimmed V and J ends, which lost 4 bases and 5 bases, there was a span of 17 bases. This CDR3 has 15 residues. CDR1 SEHNR and CDR2 FQNEAQ come from the germline V gene (reference sequence). The CDR3 DNA reads TGTGCCAGCAGCTGGTTGGAGAAACCAACATATGGCTACACCTTC. Its protein is CASSWLEKPTYGYTF.

The chain links TRBV6-2 or TRBV6-3 to TRBJ2-2; the D is unclear. There are 13 residues in the CDR3. In germline, CDR1 is MNHEY, CDR2 SVGEGT. V lost 4 bases, J lost 0 bases, and 3 bases lay in between. The CDR3 DNA reads TGTGCCAGCAGTTTTCCGAACACCGGGGAGCTGTTTTTT. Residues: CASSFPNTGELFF.

The gene calls are TRBV20-1 and TRBJ2-7; D perhaps matches TRBD2 (6 bases). Germline-derived CDR1 and CDR2 are DFQATT and SNEGSKA (reference sequence). This CDR3 is 14 amino acids long. The V end lost 3 bases, the J end lost 7 bases, and 19 bases lay between the germline ends. In DNA form, the CDR3 reads TGCAGTGCTAGTCTTATTGGCCCCGCGGGAGAGCAGTACTTC. It encodes CSASLIGPAGEQYF.